The 20 T cell receptor beta chains in this list originate from one sample, sequenced in a study of tumour-infiltrating T cells in Burkitt lymphoma. Assay: immunoSEQ multiplex PCR; the TCRdb copy retains only in-frame clones and omits some. Found here are 15,000 to 20,000 clones, approximately 80% of them singletons; the top ten hold 2% to 2.5%. Specimen: tumor tissue. Every receptor here comes from a human donor with diffuse large B-cell lymphoma.

CDR3 residues: CASSVAGSSFSGNTIYF. As DNA, the CDR3 is TGTGCCAGCAGCGTAGCTGGCTCTAGCTTCTCTGGAAACACCATATATTTT. This chain joins TRBV9 and TRBJ1-3; no clear D. Trimming took off 0 bases at V and 0 bases at J, with 13 bases between the two ends. This CDR3 region has 17 residues. Looked up from germline, CDR1 is SGDLS and CDR2 is YYNGEE.

This clone was recorded a few times. The rearrangement uses TRBV11-2 and TRBJ2-7, with 8 bases fitting TRBD2. Per the germline V gene, CDR1 is SGHAT and CDR2 is FQNNGV. J was trimmed by 5 bases and V by 3 bases; bases with no gene match: 6. The CDR3 length is 14 residues. The CDR3 DNA reads as TGTGCCAGCAGCTTTCCGGGACTAGTAGACGAGCAGTACTTC. Residues: CASSFPGLVDEQYF.

The chain has TRBV7-9 and TRBJ2-7; 13 positions agree with TRBD2. The CDR3 runs 17 residues. The germline CDR1 and CDR2 sequences are SEHNR and FQNEAQ (reference sequence). Unmatched junction bases numbered 10, after V lost 2 bases and J lost 6 bases. CDR3 residues: CASSLTVGTSGNREQYF. CDR3 sequence (DNA): TGTGCCAGCAGCTTAACCGTGGGGACTAGCGGGAATCGCGAGCAGTACTTC.

V usage is TRBV5-1 and J usage is TRBJ2-3, with a possible D match to TRBD1 (5 bases). This CDR3 has 11 residues. Germline CDR1 SGHRS, CDR2 YFSETQ. The germline V and J ends were trimmed by 8 bases and 6 bases, with 10 bases remaining between them. CDR3 residues: CASFAGDTQYF. As DNA, the CDR3 is TGCGCCAGTTTCGCAGGGGATACGCAGTATTTT.

V is TRBV27 and J is TRBJ2-5, with D possibly TRBD2 on 7 matching bases. Deletions cut 6 bases from V and 5 bases from J, with 16 bases between. The germline CDR1 and CDR2 sequences are MNHEY and SMNVEV (reference sequence). The CDR3 extends over 14 amino acids. The DNA of the CDR3 is TGTGCCAGCAGGGGGAGGGGGTCGTTCGAGACCCAGTACTTC. This encodes CASRGRGSFETQYF.

The chain couples TRBV7-2 to TRBJ1-4, with D unresolved. V shed 4 bases and J shed 8 bases, with 8 bases lying between them. Germline V gene data show CDR1 as SGHTA and CDR2 as FQGNSA. The CDR3 is made up of 12 amino acids. CDR3 DNA: TGTGCCAGCAGCTCAACCAGGGAAAAACTGTTTTTT. Its translation: CASSSTREKLFF.

V usage is TRBV5-4 and J usage is TRBJ2-1; 9 bases fit TRBD2. V lost 0 bases to trimming and J lost 10 bases; unmatched junction nucleotides: 5. Germline CDR1 and CDR2: SGHNT and YYREEE (reference sequence). This CDR3 comprises 14 residues. CDR3 region: CASSLGGLAWEQFF. In nucleotides, the CDR3 is TGTGCCAGCAGCTTGGGAGGACTAGCGTGGGAGCAGTTCTTC.

The rearrangement joins TRBV7-3 to TRBJ2-3; 11 nucleotides line up with TRBD1. The CDR3 is 16 residues long. The trim removed 5 bases at V and 5 bases at J, leaving 9 bases unmatched. Germline CDR1 reads SGHTA; CDR2 reads FQGTGA. The CDR3 DNA sequence: TGTGCCAGCAGCCCCTCCCGGACAGGGGGCCTAGATACGCAGTATTTT. It yields the protein CASSPSRTGGLDTQYF.

The chain combines TRBV2 with TRBJ2-7; D remains unclear. The length of the CDR3 is 14 residues. V dropped 3 bases and J dropped 2 bases, with 11 bases sitting between them. Germline CDR1 and CDR2: SNHLY and FYNNEI. The CDR3 spells CASSEASNTYEQYF. CDR3 in DNA: TGTGCCAGCAGTGAGGCGTCCAACACCTACGAGCAGTACTTC.

The V and J genes are TRBV11-1 and TRBJ2-2; unclear D gene. The CDR3 has 12 residues. Looked up from germline, CDR1 is SGHAT and CDR2 is FQDESV (reference sequence). V was pared by 5 bases and J by 7 bases, with 8 bases between. The CDR3 protein is CASSPNRGELFF. In DNA form, the CDR3 reads TGTGCCAGCAGCCCAAATCGCGGGGAGCTGTTTTTT.

The rearrangement joins TRBV7-8 to TRBJ1-1, with D uncertain. The CDR3 totals 14 residues. Germline V gene data show CDR1 as SGHVS and CDR2 as FQNEAQ. Deletions cut 1 base from V and 0 bases from J, with 6 bases between. The CDR3 sequence: CASSLEPMNTEAFF. CDR3 nucleotides: TGTGCCAGCAGCTTAGAACCGATGAACACTGAAGCTTTCTTT.

This chain links TRBV4-3 with TRBJ2-7, with D maybe TRBD2 (6 bases). CDR3 length: 15 residues. V lost 0 bases and J 0 bases, leaving 9 bases between the germline ends. Germline V gives CDR1 LGHNA, CDR2 YSLEER. DNA for the CDR3: TGCGCCAGCAGCCAAGAGCGACTAGGCTCCTACGAGCAGTACTTC. Amino acid sequence: CASSQERLGSYEQYF.

V is TRBV7-9 and J is TRBJ1-1; D remains ambiguous. Germline V CDR1 and CDR2: SEHNR, FQNEAQ (reference sequence). The CDR3 has 12 amino acids. Trimming pared 4 bases from V and 3 bases from J, leaving 6 bases between. The CDR3 reads CASSSMDTEAFF. CDR3 sequence (DNA): TGTGCCAGCAGCTCGATGGACACTGAAGCTTTCTTT.

The chain recombines TRBV6-1 with TRBJ2-2; 8 bases agree with TRBD2. The CDR3 has 16 amino acids. Looked up from germline, CDR1 is MNHNS and CDR2 is SASEGT. Trimming took 2 bases from V and 5 from J; bases not matched to a gene: 7. CDR3 nucleotide sequence: TGTGCCAGCAGTGAACGGGGGGGAGGAGGTACCGGGGAGCTGTTTTTT. It encodes CASSERGGGGTGELFF.

The rearrangement links TRBV5-4 to TRBJ2-2, with a possible D match to TRBD1 (6 bases). The CDR3 runs 15 residues. Germline V gives CDR1 SGHNT, CDR2 YYREEE (reference sequence). Trimming shortened V by 0 bases and J by 4 bases, and 10 bases separated the two germline ends. CDR3: CASSLDRVGTGELFF. DNA of the CDR3: TGTGCCAGCAGCTTGGACAGGGTGGGCACCGGGGAGCTGTTTTTT.

The chain combines TRBV29-1 with TRBJ1-1, with 8 nucleotides matching TRBD1. V dropped 6 bases and J dropped 1; count of bases not matched to a gene: 4. Germline loops: CDR1 SQVTM, CDR2 ANQGSEA. There are 13 residues in the CDR3. Here the CDR3 DNA reads TGCAGCGTCGACAGGGGAACGAACACTGAAGCTTTCTTT. This codes for CSVDRGTNTEAFF.

This clone was detected once. V is TRBV6-5 and J is TRBJ2-1; possibly TRBD2 for D (6 bases). CDR1 MNHEY and CDR2 SVGAGI come from the germline V gene. The CDR3 contains 14 residues. Trimming shortened V by 0 bases and J by 7 bases, and 10 bases separated the two germline ends. This CDR3 reads CASSYSEGNNEQFF. As DNA, the CDR3 is TGTGCCAGCAGTTACTCGGAGGGTAATAATGAGCAGTTCTTC.

This chain links TRBV5-6 with TRBJ2-4; 10 nucleotides line up with TRBD2. Trimming took 4 bases from V and 5 from J; bases not matched to a gene: 9. Germline assignment: CDR1 SGHDT and CDR2 YYEEEE. The CDR3 totals 16 residues. CDR3 DNA: TGTGCCAGCAGCCTTCAGCGGGGGGGCCTCCAAAACATTCAGTACTTC. It specifies CASSLQRGGLQNIQYF.

The chain employs TRBV5-8 and TRBJ1-4; 8 bases match TRBD1. The V segment lost 3 bases and the J segment 4 bases; nucleotides outside the gene matches: 5. Germline lookup yields CDR1 SGHTS and CDR2 YDEGEE. The CDR3 runs 15 residues. The CDR3 protein is CASSSGQGINEKLFF. The CDR3 DNA sequence: TGTGCCAGCAGCTCAGGACAGGGAATTAATGAAAAACTGTTTTTT. Using reference TRBV5-8 and TRBJ1-4 for the parts outside the CDR3, the full variable domain is EAGVTQSPTHLIKTRGQQATLRCSPISGHTSVYWYQQALGLGLQFLLWYDEGEERNRGNFPPRFSGRQFPNYSSELNVNALELEDSALYLCASSSGQGINEKLFFGSGTQLSVL.

This chain links TRBV5-4 with TRBJ2-1, with D tentatively TRBD2 (5 bases). Trimming took 0 bases from V and 0 from J, leaving 10 bases between them. Germline loops: CDR1 SGHNT, CDR2 YYREEE (reference sequence). CDR3 size: 16 residues. This CDR3 is CASSLGSGSSYNEQFF. As DNA, the CDR3 is TGTGCCAGCAGCTTGGGATCGGGGAGCTCCTACAATGAGCAGTTCTTC. Full variable domain (outside the CDR3, taken from reference TRBV5-4 and TRBJ2-1): ETGVTQSPTHLIKTRGQQVTLRCSSQSGHNTVSWYQQALGQGPQFIFQYYREEENGRGNFPPRFSGLQFPNYSSELNVNALELDDSALYLCASSLGSGSSYNEQFFGPGTRLTVL.